The clone carrying this T cell receptor (beta chain) has just one count. In the authors' workflow: Estimation of nucleated cell counts relied on the amplification of reference gene primers. Assay used: immunoSEQ multiplex PCR; TCRdb lists only in-frame clones, some missing. D and trimming were read from the DNA, whereas the V and J calls and clone size are those reported in that table. This table has about 150,000 clones, roughly 83% appearing once. The data derive from a study of blood T cell repertoires in COVID-19. Looking at the study overall: T cells, B-cell-depleted T cells, or PBMCs provided the cDNA or gDNA that served as material.

CDR1 is SGHDT and CDR2 is YYEEEE in the germline V gene. V trimming: 7 bases; J trimming: 8 bases; junction bases outside the gene matches: 14. The CDR3 has 14 residues. The Seattle site enrolled patients during active infection and followed them longitudinally. This TCR derives from a woman aged 60-75 years with COVID-19, enrolled during active disease. The sequencing sample was made of peripheral blood. The genes are TRBV5-6 and TRBJ1-2; 7 nucleotides agree with TRBD1. CDR3 DNA sequence: TGTGCCAGCCAATACGGGACAGCGGATTTAGGCTACACCTTC. Protein: CASQYGTADLGYTF.